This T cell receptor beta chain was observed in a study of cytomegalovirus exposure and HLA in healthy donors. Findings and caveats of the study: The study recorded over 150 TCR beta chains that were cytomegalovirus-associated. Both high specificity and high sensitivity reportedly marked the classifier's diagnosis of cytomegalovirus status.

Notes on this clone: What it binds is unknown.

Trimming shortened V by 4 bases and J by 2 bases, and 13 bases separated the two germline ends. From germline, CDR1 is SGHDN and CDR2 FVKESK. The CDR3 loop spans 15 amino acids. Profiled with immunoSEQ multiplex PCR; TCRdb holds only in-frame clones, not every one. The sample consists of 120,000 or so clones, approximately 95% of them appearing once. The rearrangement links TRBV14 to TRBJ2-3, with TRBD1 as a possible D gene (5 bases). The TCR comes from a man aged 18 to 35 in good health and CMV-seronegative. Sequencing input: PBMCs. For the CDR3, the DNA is TGTGCCAGCAGCCGACGACAGATCTCCACAGATACGCAGTATTTT. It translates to CASSRRQISTDTQYF.